These 30 T cell receptor beta chains share one sample of origin, sequenced in a study of blood T cell repertoires in COVID-19. Assay: immunoSEQ multiplex PCR; the TCRdb copy retains only in-frame clones and omits some. The data contain roughly 74,000 clones, roughly 81% of them singletons. Sequencing was performed on peripheral blood. The receptors were sampled from a man in his 70s with acute or convalescent COVID-19.

This chain connects TRBV3-1 (or the pseudogene TRBV3-2) to TRBJ2-2; D is possibly TRBD1 (6 bases). The CDR3 sequence is 16 residues long. The V end was cut by 4 bases, the J end by 6 bases, with 18 bases between. From germline, CDR1 is LGHDT and CDR2 YNNKEL (reference sequence). CDR3 nucleotides: TGTGCCAGCAGCCTGGGCAGGGGTACGGGCCCCGGGGAGCTGTTTTTT. Its translation is CASSLGRGTGPGELFF.

The chain uses TRBV29-1 and TRBJ1-1; perhaps TRBD1 as D (5 bases). Germline CDR1 and CDR2: SQVTM and ANQGSEA. The CDR3 has 13 residues. Trimming removed 7 bases from V and 5 bases from J, with 17 bases in between. The CDR3 DNA reads TGCAGCGGGACTAGGCTGGAGGGGACTGAAGCTTTCTTT. Translating it yields CSGTRLEGTEAFF.

The V and J genes are TRBV28 and TRBJ1-2; D remains unclear. Trimming took 3 bases from V and 4 from J, leaving 9 bases between them. Germline-derived CDR1 and CDR2 are MDHEN and SYDVKM. The CDR3 sequence is 13 residues long. In nucleotides, the CDR3 is TGTGCCAGCAGTTTGGCACAAACCTATGGCTACACCTTC. The encoded protein is CASSLAQTYGYTF.

DNA for the CDR3: TGTGCCAGAAGCGATAGACAGGGGGCGGAGATGAACACTGAAGCTTTCTTT. This codes for CARSDRQGAEMNTEAFF. This sequence joins TRBV7-5 and TRBJ1-1; the table's D call of TRBD1 was not tested on the DNA. TRBV7-5 is a pseudogene. The CDR3 loop spans 17 amino acids.

This chain connects TRBV9 to TRBJ2-1; 9 nucleotides line up with TRBD2. CDR1 SGDLS and CDR2 YYNGEE come from the germline V gene. The CDR3 extends over 16 amino acids. V was clipped by 4 bases and J by 8 bases; unmatched bases: 13. CDR3 DNA sequence: TGTGCCAGCAGCCCCGAACTAGCGGGCCCTCTGGATGAGCAGTTCTTC. Its protein is CASSPELAGPLDEQFF.

This chain connects TRBV5-1 to TRBJ1-1, with 11 bases that match TRBD1. The ends lost 0 bases at V and 8 bases at J; junction bases unmatched: 6. CDR3 length: 15 residues. From germline, CDR1 is SGHRS and CDR2 YFSETQ. The CDR3 nucleotides read TGCGCCAGCAGCTTGGATGGACAGGGGGCGACGGAAGCTTTCTTT. Translated, it gives CASSLDGQGATEAFF.

The CDR3 loop is CASSGGGSGEQFF. CDR3 nucleotide sequence: TGTGCCAGCAGTGGGGGGGGTTCGGGTGAGCAGTTCTTC. The J gene is TRBJ2-1, the V gene TRBV2, with 7 bases aligning to TRBD2. V trimming: 4 bases; J trimming: 9 bases; junction bases outside the gene matches: 6. This CDR3 spans 13 amino acids. Germline CDR1 SNHLY, CDR2 FYNNEI.

This chain connects TRBV6-2 or TRBV6-3 to TRBJ2-6; 11 nucleotides agree with TRBD2. The CDR3 has 21 residues. Germline CDR1 and CDR2: MNHEY and SVGEGT. Germline trimming cut 7 bases from V and 0 bases from J; bases unmatched to any gene: 17. CDR3 sequence (DNA): TGTGCCAGCACCCCGGACCCCCGTATTAGCGGGGGGGTCTCTGGGGCCAACGTCCTGACTTTC. Its translation is CASTPDPRISGGVSGANVLTF.

This chain uses TRBV10-3 with TRBJ2-7; tentatively, D is TRBD1 (6 bases). V was clipped by 2 bases and J by 2 bases, with 16 bases between them. Germline CDR1 and CDR2: ENHRY and SYGVKD. The CDR3 is 16 residues long. Here the CDR3 DNA reads TGTGCCATCAGTGAGACCCGGACAGCCGGGGCCTACGAGCAGTACTTC. This sequence encodes CAISETRTAGAYEQYF.

This chain connects TRBV7-6 to TRBJ1-3, with D maybe TRBD1 (6 bases). V lost 1 base to trimming and J lost 1 base, with 8 bases between them. This CDR3 is 15 amino acids long. Germline V gene lookup returns CDR1 SGHVS and CDR2 FNYEAQ. The CDR3 DNA reads TGTGCCAGCAGCTTAGTGACAGGTTCTGGAAACACCATATATTTT. This codes for CASSLVTGSGNTIYF.

This clone has a handful of counts. Different DNA sequences within this sample yield the same CDR3. The genes are TRBV3-1 (or the pseudogene TRBV3-2) and TRBJ1-2, with D hard to call. Trimming removed 0 bases from V and 7 bases from J, with 6 bases in between. CDR3 size: 12 residues. CDR1 is LGHDT, CDR2 YNNKEL, per germline (reference sequence). The CDR3 DNA reads TGTGCCAGCAGCCAAGACTCCGGTGGCTACACCTTC. Protein sequence: CASSQDSGGYTF.

The chain has TRBV19 and TRBJ1-1, with TRBD1 identical over 9 bases. The germline gives CDR1 LNHDA, CDR2 SQIVND (reference sequence). With 5 bases clipped from V and 7 bases from J, the junction kept 14 bases outside the gene matches. The CDR3 consists of 16 residues. In DNA form, the CDR3 reads TGTGCCAGTAGTTCATCCCTGGGCGGGGGACAGGGTGAAGCTTTCTTT. It specifies CASSSSLGGGQGEAFF.

V usage is TRBV11-2 and J usage is TRBJ1-3, with TRBD1 matching 8 bases. V was pared by 2 bases and J by 4 bases, with 10 bases of the junction left unmatched. This CDR3 comprises 17 residues. Germline V gives CDR1 SGHAT, CDR2 FQNNGV. CDR3 in DNA: TGTGCCAGCAGCTTACAGGGGGCCTTGGGGTCCGGAAACACCATATATTTT. This codes for CASSLQGALGSGNTIYF.

This clone was seen only once. The chain joins TRBV27 to TRBJ1-1; 7 bases line up with TRBD1. This CDR3 region has 15 residues. The V gene's germline CDR1 is MNHEY and CDR2 SMNVEV (reference sequence). J gave up 7 bases and V 4 bases, and 12 bases lay outside the gene matches. The CDR3 here is CASSSLSTGRSEAFF. CDR3 sequence (DNA): TGTGCCAGCAGTTCCCTCTCGACAGGGCGGAGTGAAGCTTTCTTT.

The chain is built from TRBV3-1 (or the pseudogene TRBV3-2) and TRBJ2-5; possibly TRBD2 for D (5 bases). The V gene's germline CDR1 is LGHDT and CDR2 YNNKEL (reference sequence). CDR3 length: 13 residues. V shed 4 bases and J shed 4 bases, with 10 bases lying between them. The CDR3 DNA reads TGTGCCAGCAGCCCTAGTCGGGGAGAGACCCAGTACTTC. Translated: CASSPSRGETQYF.

The chain recombines TRBV23-1 with TRBJ2-7, with a weak D call TRBD1 (6 bases). TRBV23-1 is an open reading frame whose function is uncertain. This CDR3 has 14 amino acids. Trimming took 0 bases from V and 0 from J, leaving 6 bases between them. CDR3 nucleotides: TGCGCCAGCAGTCAATCGGGGGCCTCCTACGAGCAGTACTTC. Translation: CASSQSGASYEQYF.

The CDR3 nucleotides are TGTGCCAGCAGTTTTTCCGGGACAGGGCCTAACGAGCAGTACTTC. Translating gives CASSFSGTGPNEQYF. The chain employs TRBV27 and TRBJ2-7; 9 nucleotides align to TRBD1. The germline CDR1 and CDR2 sequences are MNHEY and SMNVEV (reference sequence). The CDR3 has 15 amino acids. V lost 3 bases, J lost 5 bases, and 8 bases stayed unmatched.

V gene TRBV18 combines with J gene TRBJ1-1; a possible D gene is TRBD1 (5 bases). Germline values: CDR1 KGHSH, CDR2 LQKENI. The CDR3 totals 15 residues. The germline V and J ends were trimmed by 2 bases and 3 bases, with 13 bases remaining between them. The CDR3 protein is CASSPTAQGDTEAFF. The CDR3 DNA is TGTGCCAGCTCACCAACGGCACAAGGGGACACTGAAGCTTTCTTT. Full variable domain (missing parts from reference TRBV18 and TRBJ1-1): NAGVMQNPRHLVRRRGQEARLRCSPMKGHSHVYWYRQLPEEGLKFMVYLQKENIIDESGMPKERFSAEFPKEGPSILRIQQVVRGDSAAYFCASSPTAQGDTEAFFGQGTRLTVV.

The chain couples TRBV13 to TRBJ1-2; a possible D gene is TRBD1 (5 bases). The germline V gene has CDR1 PRHDT and CDR2 FYEKMQ (reference sequence). The CDR3 loop spans 15 amino acids. Trimming cost V 1 base and J 4 bases, with 13 bases left between them. CDR3 sequence reads: CASSLDGRASYGYTF. The DNA for the CDR3 is TGTGCCAGCAGCTTAGATGGCAGGGCTAGCTATGGCTACACCTTC.

The chain combines TRBV3-1 (or the pseudogene TRBV3-2) with TRBJ1-3; 9 nucleotides line up with TRBD1. CDR1 LGHDT and CDR2 YNNKEL come from the germline V gene (reference sequence). The CDR3 extends over 16 amino acids. The J segment lost 4 bases and the V segment lost 10 bases, leaving 14 bases of the junction unmatched. DNA for the CDR3: TGTGCCACCCAAGGGGGACACAGGGGGCAAGGAAACACCATATATTTT. Protein sequence: CATQGGHRGQGNTIYF.

The chain carries TRBV6-6 and TRBJ1-6; 9 bases fit TRBD1. J was trimmed by 8 bases and V by 5 bases; bases with no gene match: 13. The germline V gene encodes CDR1 MNHNY and CDR2 SVGAGI (reference sequence). The CDR3 spans 17 residues. The CDR3 is CASSPTDRGLKDSPLHF. CDR3 in DNA: TGTGCCAGCAGTCCCACGGACAGGGGATTGAAAGATTCACCCCTCCACTTT.

V and J are TRBV7-9 and TRBJ2-3; no clear D gene. Germline CDR1 SEHNR, CDR2 FQNEAQ (reference sequence). This CDR3 is 13 amino acids long. V was pared by 2 bases and J by 4 bases, with 7 bases between. The CDR3 sequence: CASSLSLPDTQYF. The CDR3 coding sequence is TGTGCCAGCAGCTTATCTCTCCCAGATACGCAGTATTTT.

The chain recombines TRBV5-1 with TRBJ2-1; TRBD2 matches at 8 bases. Germline V CDR1 and CDR2: SGHRS, YFSETQ. The CDR3 consists of 15 residues. V gave up 0 bases and J gave up 5 bases; unmatched junction bases: 4. The CDR3 protein is CASSLELAANNEQFF. The DNA for the CDR3 is TGCGCCAGCAGCTTGGAACTAGCGGCAAACAATGAGCAGTTCTTC.

The genes are TRBV7-9 and TRBJ2-7, with D possibly being TRBD1 (5 bases). V gave up 11 bases and J gave up 5 bases, with 13 bases separating them. The CDR3 has 11 residues. Per the germline V gene, CDR1 is SEHNR and CDR2 is FQNEAQ (reference sequence). The CDR3 reads CAASKQDEQYF. The CDR3 nucleotides read TGTGCCGCTTCCAAACAGGACGAGCAGTACTTC. The full variable domain, completed using reference TRBV7-9 and TRBJ2-7, is DTGVSQNPRHKITKRGQNVTFRCDPISEHNRLYWYRQTLGQGPEFLTYFQNEAQLEKSRLLSDRFSAERPKGSFSTLEIQRTEQGDSAMYLCAASKQDEQYFGPGTRLTVT.

This clone has a handful of counts. This rearrangement joins TRBV19 to TRBJ1-4, with a possible D match to TRBD1 (5 bases). V was cut by 4 bases and J by 8 bases, with 20 bases left in between. The germline V gene encodes CDR1 LNHDA and CDR2 SQIVND (reference sequence). CDR3 length: 16 residues. The CDR3 loop is CASSTDWEGVSEKLFF. For the CDR3, the DNA is TGTGCCAGTAGTACCGACTGGGAAGGGGTGTCGGAAAAACTGTTTTTT.

This chain uses TRBV6-6 with TRBJ1-2; tentative D call: TRBD1 (6 bases). Trimming cost V 2 bases and J 6 bases, with 10 bases left between them. The CDR3 has 13 residues. Germline-derived CDR1 and CDR2 are MNHNY and SVGAGI (reference sequence). CDR3 bases: TGTGCCAGCAGTTACGATCCAGGGGATGGCTACACCTTC. Translated, it gives CASSYDPGDGYTF.

This clone is categorized as medium-sized. The chain carries TRBV27 and TRBJ1-6; 7 bases match TRBD1. The V segment lost 2 bases and the J segment 5 bases; nucleotides outside the gene matches: 9. Per the germline V gene, CDR1 is MNHEY and CDR2 is SMNVEV (reference sequence). The CDR3 contains 17 residues. CDR3 sequence (DNA): TGTGCCAGCAGTTTAAGGGGGCGCGGGGCGGATAATTCACCCCTCCACTTT. Translating gives CASSLRGRGADNSPLHF.

The chain employs TRBV5-4 and TRBJ2-2; 9 bases are shared with TRBD2. V shed 4 bases and J 3 bases; nucleotides not matched to a gene: 13. In germline, CDR1 is SGHNT, CDR2 YYREEE (reference sequence). The CDR3 has 18 residues. The chain's CDR3 is CASSPNPTSGWDTGELFF. In DNA, the CDR3 is TGTGCCAGCAGCCCCAACCCGACTAGCGGTTGGGACACCGGGGAGCTGTTTTTT. The variable domain in full, completed from reference TRBV5-4 and TRBJ2-2, reads ETGVTQSPTHLIKTRGQQVTLRCSSQSGHNTVSWYQQALGQGPQFIFQYYREEENGRGNFPPRFSGLQFPNYSSELNVNALELDDSALYLCASSPNPTSGWDTGELFFGEGSRLTVL.

The V and J genes are TRBV29-1 and TRBJ1-2, with TRBD1 matching over 7 bases. This CDR3 has 15 residues. The V segment lost 5 bases and the J segment 3 bases; nucleotides outside the gene matches: 12. Germline V gene lookup returns CDR1 SQVTM and CDR2 ANQGSEA. The CDR3: CSVSRDRGKYYGYTF. The CDR3 nucleotides are TGCAGCGTTAGCCGGGACAGAGGAAAATACTATGGCTACACCTTC.

The V call is TRBV11-3, the J call TRBJ2-1, with D unclear. CDR3 length: 12 amino acids. V lost 1 base and J 8 bases, leaving 6 bases between the germline ends. The germline V gene has CDR1 SGHNT and CDR2 YENEEA. The CDR3 DNA sequence: TGTGCCAGCAGCTTAGGTACTGATGAGCAGTTCTTC. Translated: CASSLGTDEQFF.